One TCR beta chain is described in this entry. The antigen remains undetermined. The entry originates in a study of OX40 agonist ivuxolimab in advanced cancers. Deletions cut 4 bases from V and 5 bases from J, with 15 bases between. The CDR3 has 14 amino acids. Germline CDR1 and CDR2: SGHTA and FQGNSA. Overall study findings and caveats: CD4+ and CD8+ blood T cells expanded clonally by week 6 at 0.1 to 3.0 mg/kg. The mean number of expanded clones was higher in CD8+ T cells than in CD4+. Partial responders treated at 0.1-3.0 mg/kg exhibited clonal expansion among the lowest measured.

Using immunoSEQ multiplex PCR, the repertoire was profiled, and TCRdb retains in-frame clones only, with some absent. This sample has some 50,000 clones; more than 85% occur once, and the top ten carry roughly 28%. This sequence originates from an adult with an advanced solid tumor such as melanoma, head and neck, liver or kidney cancer. This specimen consisted of CD4+ or CD8+ T cells sorted from blood, obtained in a trial of the OX40 agonist ivuxolimab. The J gene is TRBJ2-7, the V gene TRBV7-2, with D perhaps being TRBD1 or TRBD2 (5 bases each). This chain's CDR3 is CASSSLGGGDEQYF. CDR3 nucleotide sequence: TGTGCCAGCAGCTCTTTAGGTGGGGGAGACGAGCAGTACTTC.